This passage covers 27 T cell receptor beta chains from one sample sequenced in a study of cytomegalovirus exposure and HLA in healthy donors (dated by TCRdb to between 2016 and 2019). Receptors were amplified or captured by the immunoSEQ multiplex PCR assay. A mixture of 60 forward primers for TCR Vbeta segments and 13 reverse primers for TCR Jbeta segments was used in the multiplex PCR. The immuneACCESS repertoire file appears here via TCRdb, limited to in-frame rearrangements. These files lack a portion of the clones; in checked studies, under half of the deficit traces to unresolved V genes, and the cause of the others is not known. The sample data list approximately 170,000 clones, and roughly 73% of these were observed just once. The ten biggest clones cover over 3% of the sample. The material sequenced was PBMCs. The receptors come from a female donor in good health and CMV-seronegative.

The chain employs TRBV15 and TRBJ2-7, with D possibly being TRBD2 (5 bases). The germline V gene encodes CDR1 LNHNV and CDR2 YYDKDF (reference sequence). The length of the CDR3 is 13 residues. V lost 1 base, J lost 3 bases, and 7 bases lay in between. The CDR3 DNA reads TGTGCCACCAGCAGAGGTGGACTCTACGAGCAGTACTTC. It codes for CATSRGGLYEQYF.

The J gene is TRBJ2-3, the V gene TRBV5-4, with 13 bases fitting TRBD2. The ends lost 6 bases at V and 0 bases at J; junction bases unmatched: 10. Germline assignment: CDR1 SGHNT and CDR2 YYREEE (reference sequence). This CDR3 contains 18 residues. The DNA for the CDR3 is TGTGCCAGCACCCCCGAGCCACTAGCGGGAGGGAGCACAGATACGCAGTATTTT. Amino acids: CASTPEPLAGGSTDTQYF.

The chain's CDR3 is CASSTPNRGPEAFF. Here the CDR3 DNA reads TGTGCCAGCAGCACCCCGAACAGGGGACCTGAAGCTTTCTTT. The chain joins TRBV5-5 to TRBJ1-1, with TRBD1 matching 7 bases. Germline assignment: CDR1 SGHKS and CDR2 YYEKEE (reference sequence). Trimming at V came to 4 bases and at J to 6 bases, leaving 9 bases not matched to a gene. There are 14 residues in the CDR3.

This clone was observed once. The CDR3 coding sequence is TGTGCCAGCAGCGGGACTAGCGGGAGGGCCGGTGAGACCCAGTACTTC. It translates to CASSGTSGRAGETQYF. The rearrangement joins TRBV28 to TRBJ2-5, with 16 positions matching TRBD2. Losses at the gene ends were 6 bases for V and 5 bases for J; bases not matched to a gene: 6. In germline, CDR1 is MDHEN, CDR2 SYDVKM. The CDR3 totals 16 residues.

CDR3 sequence (DNA): TGCGCCAGCAGCCAACCCCGGGGGCTAGCGGAAGAGACCCAGTACTTC. Translated: CASSQPRGLAEETQYF. The chain carries TRBV4-1 and TRBJ2-5; possibly TRBD2 for D (7 bases). Deletions cut 2 bases from V and 3 bases from J, with 16 bases between. CDR1 is MGHRA and CDR2 is YSYEKL in the germline V gene. The CDR3 runs 16 residues.

The chain employs TRBV11-2 and TRBJ1-1, with 8 bases identical to TRBD1. The V segment lost 0 bases and the J segment 3 bases; nucleotides outside the gene matches: 3. The CDR3 covers 15 residues. CDR1 and CDR2 from the germline V gene are SGHAT and FQNNGV. CDR3 bases: TGTGCCAGCAGCTTAGATCGGGGACAGGACACTGAAGCTTTCTTT. Residues: CASSLDRGQDTEAFF.

V gene TRBV28 combines with J gene TRBJ2-7; 14 bases line up with TRBD2. The CDR3 is made up of 17 amino acids. J gave up 2 bases and V 6 bases, and 9 bases lay outside the gene matches. Germline assignment: CDR1 MDHEN and CDR2 SYDVKM. The CDR3 DNA reads as TGTGCCAGCAGCCTCGGGACTAGCGGGAGAGGCCCCTACGAGCAGTACTTC. Encoded protein: CASSLGTSGRGPYEQYF. Full variable domain (outside the CDR3, taken from reference TRBV28 and TRBJ2-7): DVKVTQSSRYLVKRTGEKVFLECVQDMDHENMFWYRQDPGLGLRLIYFSYDVKMKEKGDIPEGYSVSREKKERFSLILESASTNQTSMYLCASSLGTSGRGPYEQYFGPGTRLTVT.

The chain recombines TRBV5-6 with TRBJ2-1, with TRBD2 identical over 7 bases. This CDR3 is built from 15 residues. J was trimmed by 12 bases and V by 1 base; bases with no gene match: 13. Germline CDR1 SGHDT, CDR2 YYEEEE. The CDR3 reads CASSLTSGARYGQFF. The CDR3 coding sequence is TGTGCCAGCAGCTTGACAAGCGGGGCGCGGTATGGGCAGTTCTTC.

J is TRBJ1-1 and V is TRBV4-1; D not certain. The CDR3 spans 15 residues. V lost 0 bases and J lost 1, with 9 bases in between. Germline CDR1 and CDR2: MGHRA and YSYEKL. CDR3 nucleotides: TGCGCCAGCAGCCAAGAAACGCCGGGGAACACTGAAGCTTTCTTT. Its translation is CASSQETPGNTEAFF.

The V call is TRBV23-1, the J call TRBJ2-3; 7 bases agree with TRBD2. TRBV23-1 is classed as an ORF, of uncertain function. The ends lost 1 base at V and 2 bases at J; junction bases unmatched: 12. The CDR3 totals 18 residues. The CDR3 protein is CASSQYCLAARFTDTQYF. The CDR3 DNA reads TGCGCCAGCAGTCAATACTGTCTAGCGGCTCGGTTCACAGATACGCAGTATTTT.

The gene calls are TRBV7-3 and TRBJ2-1, with D perhaps matching TRBD2 (7 bases). Germline CDR1 is SGHTA and CDR2 is FQGTGA. V lost 2 bases to trimming and J lost 7 bases, with 30 bases between them. The CDR3 contains 20 residues. In DNA, the CDR3 is TGTGCCAGCAGCTTACGGAGGGGGGAGGGGAATGGTAGCGGGCGTAATGAGCAGTTCTTC. It yields the protein CASSLRRGEGNGSGRNEQFF.

The chain couples TRBV2 to TRBJ1-6; TRBD1 matches at 10 bases. This CDR3 comprises 13 residues. After removal of 8 bases from V and 7 bases from J, the junction contained 2 bases not matched to a gene. Germline V lookup: CDR1 SNHLY, CDR2 FYNNEI. The CDR3 bases are TGTGCCAGCCAGGGACAGGGGAATTCACCCCTCCACTTT. Its protein product is CASQGQGNSPLHF.

Points on this clone: One end of the junction does not line up with germline, which may come from a read error. The chain carries TRBV27 and TRBJ2-1; TRBD2 aligns across 15 bases. From germline, CDR1 is MNHEY and CDR2 SMNVEV (reference sequence). The CDR3 runs 14 residues. CDR3 residues: CASTRTSGRAELFF. CDR3 DNA sequence: TGTGCCAGCACCCGGACTAGCGGGAGGGCCGAGCTGTTCTTC.

The chain carries TRBV15 and TRBJ1-5; 7 bases match TRBD1. This CDR3 is 16 amino acids long. Trimming cost V 5 bases and J 3 bases; bases outside gene matches: 10. Germline V CDR1 and CDR2: LNHNV, YYDKDF (reference sequence). The CDR3 region is CATSVSTGADNQPQHF. DNA of the CDR3: TGTGCCACCAGCGTAAGCACAGGGGCCGACAATCAGCCCCAGCATTTT.

The chain has TRBV5-4 and TRBJ2-2, with 8 bases aligning to TRBD2. Germline V gives CDR1 SGHNT, CDR2 YYREEE (reference sequence). The CDR3 runs 15 residues. The CDR3 region has the DNA TGTGCAGGGGGGGCGGCGGGAGGAGACACCGGGGAGCTGTTTTTT. Its translation: CAGGAAGGDTGELFF. Supplemented by reference TRBV5-4 and TRBJ2-2, the full variable domain reads ETGVTQSPTHLIKTRGQQVTLRCSSQSGHNTVSWYQQALGQGPQFIFQYYREEENGRGNFPPRFSGLQFPNYSSELNVNALELDDSALYLCAGGAAGGDTGELFFGEGSRLTVL.

This sequence joins TRBV30 and TRBJ1-5; TRBD1 matches at 8 bases. This CDR3 has 14 amino acids. Per germline, CDR1 GTSNPN and CDR2 SVGIG (reference sequence). V dropped 4 bases and J dropped 3; count of bases not matched to a gene: 5. The CDR3 region is CAWTRDRNNQPQHF. CDR3 in DNA: TGTGCCTGGACCCGGGACAGGAACAATCAGCCCCAGCATTTT. The full variable domain, in which reference TRBV30 and TRBJ1-5 provide the parts outside the CDR3, is SQTIHQWPATLVQPVGSPLSLECTVEGTSNPNLYWYRQAAGRGLQLLFYSVGIGQISSEVPQNLSASRPQDRQFILSSKKLLLSDSGFYLCAWTRDRNNQPQHFGDGTRLSIL.

V and J are TRBV25-1 and TRBJ1-2; 10 nucleotides line up with TRBD1. With V trimmed by 1 base and J by 5 bases, 7 bases remained unmatched. The CDR3 sequence is 16 residues long. Germline V gives CDR1 MGHDK, CDR2 SYGVNS. Here the CDR3 DNA reads TGTGCCAGCAGTGAATCTGGGACAGGGGCCCTATATGGCTACACCTTC. Protein: CASSESGTGALYGYTF.

This clone was observed a handful of times. V is TRBV7-8 and J is TRBJ1-1; D may be TRBD1 (5 bases). The V gene's germline CDR1 is SGHVS and CDR2 FQNEAQ. V lost 5 bases to trimming and J lost 4 bases, with 17 bases between them. This CDR3 comprises 15 residues. CDR3 bases: TGTGCCAGCAGCGAGAGAATGGTGACAGCCACTGAAGCTTTCTTT. This codes for CASSERMVTATEAFF.

The genes are TRBV18 and TRBJ1-4; D may be TRBD1 (5 bases). The CDR3 spans 15 residues. The germline V gene encodes CDR1 KGHSH and CDR2 LQKENI. Trimming removed 4 bases from V and 7 bases from J, with 16 bases in between. CDR3 bases: TGTGCCAGCTCACTGCAGGGTGGCGTTAGTGAAAAACTGTTTTTT. It yields the protein CASSLQGGVSEKLFF.

This clone was seen only once. The gene calls are TRBV9 and TRBJ2-7; 7 bases match TRBD1. Germline CDR1 SGDLS, CDR2 YYNGEE. This CDR3 has 15 amino acids. V lost 3 bases to trimming and J lost 3 bases; unmatched junction nucleotides: 9. The CDR3 sequence is CASSAGQEVGYEQYF. CDR3 sequence (DNA): TGTGCCAGCAGCGCTGGACAGGAAGTCGGCTACGAGCAGTACTTC.

This chain connects TRBV19 to TRBJ1-1; D gene unclear. The CDR3 runs 15 residues. The germline V gene encodes CDR1 LNHDA and CDR2 SQIVND (reference sequence). The V gene lost 1 base and the J gene lost 0 bases, with 9 bases spanning the gap. As DNA, the CDR3 is TGTGCCAGTAGTATAGCGCGGGAACTGAACACTGAAGCTTTCTTT. It translates to CASSIARELNTEAFF.

The rearrangement links TRBV30 to TRBJ1-2; D unclear. In germline, CDR1 is GTSNPN, CDR2 SVGIG (reference sequence). CDR3 length equals 13 residues. V was trimmed by 0 bases and J by 8 bases, leaving 13 bases between them. The CDR3 loop is CAWSVTPAGGYTF. In DNA, the CDR3 is TGTGCCTGGAGTGTAACTCCGGCGGGCGGCTACACCTTC.

The chain is built from TRBV7-6 and TRBJ2-2; D is undetermined. The germline CDR1 and CDR2 sequences are SGHVS and FNYEAQ. The germline V and J ends were trimmed by 4 bases and 10 bases, with 7 bases remaining between them. The CDR3 contains 11 residues. As DNA, the CDR3 is TGTGCCAGCAGCTCCTCCTTGGAGCTGTTTTTT. This translates into CASSSSLELFF.

This chain links TRBV7-8 with TRBJ2-4; a weak D match, TRBD1 (5 bases). There are 16 residues in the CDR3. The germline gives CDR1 SGHVS, CDR2 FQNEAQ. Trimming stripped 0 bases from V and 0 bases from J, with 9 bases between. DNA of the CDR3: TGTGCCAGCAGCTTAGCTCAGGGTTTAGCCAAAAACATTCAGTACTTC. Its translation: CASSLAQGLAKNIQYF.

This chain connects TRBV6-6 to TRBJ1-5; possible D gene TRBD1, 6 bases. CDR1 and CDR2 (germline): MNHNY, SVGAGI (reference sequence). Deletions cut 6 bases from V and 7 bases from J, with 22 bases between. The CDR3 has 16 amino acids. The CDR3 sequence: CASSHRPQGSDQPQHF. The CDR3 DNA sequence: TGTGCCAGCAGCCACCGCCCCCAGGGGAGTGACCAGCCCCAGCATTTT.

With regard to this clone: The same CDR3 arises from other DNA sequences in this sample as well. The gene calls are TRBV30 and TRBJ2-3, with TRBD2 matching 7 bases. In germline, CDR1 is GTSNPN, CDR2 SVGIG (reference sequence). With V trimmed by 0 bases and J by 3 bases, 0 bases remained unmatched. The CDR3 runs to 13 residues. The CDR3 sequence is CAWSVGGTDTQYF. CDR3 nucleotides: TGTGCCTGGAGTGTGGGGGGGACAGATACGCAGTATTTT. Based on the CDR3 plus reference TRBV30 and TRBJ2-3, the full variable domain is SQTIHQWPATLVQPVGSPLSLECTVEGTSNPNLYWYRQAAGRGLQLLFYSVGIGQISSEVPQNLSASRPQDRQFILSSKKLLLSDSGFYLCAWSVGGTDTQYFGPGTRLTVL.

V usage is TRBV5-6 and J usage is TRBJ1-2; 7 bases are a match to TRBD1. The CDR3 contains 15 residues. V was clipped by 2 bases and J by 0 bases; unmatched bases: 4. Germline CDR1 SGHDT, CDR2 YYEEEE. The CDR3 region is CASSLGQVANYGYTF. In nucleotides, the CDR3 is TGTGCCAGCAGCTTAGGACAGGTAGCTAACTATGGCTACACCTTC.